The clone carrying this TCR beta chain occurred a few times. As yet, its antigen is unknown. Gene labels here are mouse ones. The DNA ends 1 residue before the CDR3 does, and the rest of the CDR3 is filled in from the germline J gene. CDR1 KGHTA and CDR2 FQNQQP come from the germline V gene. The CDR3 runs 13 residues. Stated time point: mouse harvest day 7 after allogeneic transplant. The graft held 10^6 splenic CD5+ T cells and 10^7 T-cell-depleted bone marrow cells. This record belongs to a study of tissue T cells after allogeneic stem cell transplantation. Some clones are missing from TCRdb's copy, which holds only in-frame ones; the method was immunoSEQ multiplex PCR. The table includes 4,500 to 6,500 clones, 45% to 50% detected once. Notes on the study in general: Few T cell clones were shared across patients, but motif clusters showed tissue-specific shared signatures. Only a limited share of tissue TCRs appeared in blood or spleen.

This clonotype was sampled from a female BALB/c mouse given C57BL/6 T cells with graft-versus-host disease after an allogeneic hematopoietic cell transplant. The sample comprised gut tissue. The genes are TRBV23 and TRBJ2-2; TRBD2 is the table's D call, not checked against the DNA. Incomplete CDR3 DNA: TGCTCCAGCAGTCAATCGGTGGGGGGGCAGCTCTAC. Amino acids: CSSSQSVGGQLY. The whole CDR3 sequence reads CSSSQSVGGQLYF.